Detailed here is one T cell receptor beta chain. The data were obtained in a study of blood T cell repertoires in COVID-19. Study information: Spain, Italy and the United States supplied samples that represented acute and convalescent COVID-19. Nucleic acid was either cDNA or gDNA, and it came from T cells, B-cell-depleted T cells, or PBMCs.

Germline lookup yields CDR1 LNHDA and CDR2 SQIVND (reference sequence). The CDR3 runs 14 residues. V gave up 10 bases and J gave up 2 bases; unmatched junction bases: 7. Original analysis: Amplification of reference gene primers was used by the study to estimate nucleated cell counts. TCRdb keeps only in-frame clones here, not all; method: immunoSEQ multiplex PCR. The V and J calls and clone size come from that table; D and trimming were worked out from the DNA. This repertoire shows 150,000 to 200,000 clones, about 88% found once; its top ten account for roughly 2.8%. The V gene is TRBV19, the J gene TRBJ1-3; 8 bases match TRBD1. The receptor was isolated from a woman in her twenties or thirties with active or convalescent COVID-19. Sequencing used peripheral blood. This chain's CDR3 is CATTQGATGNTIYF. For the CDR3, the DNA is TGTGCCACCACTCAGGGGGCCACTGGAAACACCATATATTTT.